The 20 T cell receptor beta chains reported below all come from one sample, sequenced in a study of shared clonotypes between healthy human individuals. Naive CD8 cells were CD45RO-negative, positively selected for CCR7, excluding terminally differentiated effector memory CD45RA+ cells. Produced via immunoSEQ multiplex PCR; TCRdb's table is partial and in-frame only. The sample yields around 1.9 million clones, 93% seen once. The sample was naive CD8+ T cells from PBMCs. These receptors were obtained from a man aged 18 to 30 in good health. Some clones in this sample may be carry-over from other donors' samples.

The rearrangement uses TRBV11-2 and TRBJ2-1; 7 bases are a match to TRBD1. Trimming removed 5 bases from V and 4 bases from J; junction bases left unmatched: 8. The CDR3 contains 15 residues. The V gene's germline CDR1 is SGHAT and CDR2 FQNNGV. CDR3 in amino acids: CASSITGTDYNEQFF. For the CDR3, the DNA is TGTGCCAGCAGCATAACCGGGACAGATTACAATGAGCAGTTCTTC.

The V call is TRBV7-8, the J call TRBJ2-2, with D hard to call. With 4 bases removed from V and 3 bases from J, the gap between germline ends came to 3 bases. CDR3 length: 12 amino acids. Germline loops: CDR1 SGHVS, CDR2 FQNEAQ. CDR3 DNA: TGTGCCAGCAGCTCAGACACCGGGGAGCTGTTTTTT. This sequence encodes CASSSDTGELFF.

As for this clone: This sample also contains other DNA sequences that code for the same CDR3. The chain links TRBV7-3 to TRBJ2-3; no reliable D call. The CDR3 contains 14 residues. Germline V gives CDR1 SGHTA, CDR2 FQGTGA. V shed 4 bases and J shed 2 bases, with 10 bases lying between them. The CDR3 here is CASSSLGSTDTQYF. CDR3 DNA sequence: TGTGCCAGCAGCTCACTTGGGTCCACAGATACGCAGTATTTT.

The chain is built from TRBV7-8 and TRBJ2-7; TRBD1 agrees at 10 bases. Looked up from germline, CDR1 is SGHVS and CDR2 is FQNEAQ. Trimming removed 1 base from V and 4 bases from J; junction bases left unmatched: 10. This CDR3 is built from 17 residues. The CDR3 coding sequence is TGTGCCAGCAGCTTAGTACCGGGACAGGGGATTTCTTACGAGCAGTACTTC. Its translation is CASSLVPGQGISYEQYF.

The V and J genes are TRBV19 and TRBJ2-5; D call uncertain. This CDR3 spans 13 amino acids. The V and J ends lost 9 bases and 3 bases respectively, with 14 bases between them. Looked up from germline, CDR1 is LNHDA and CDR2 is SQIVND (reference sequence). The CDR3 coding sequence is TGTGCCAGCAGCCCGGACGAGGAAGAGACCCAGTACTTC. It is translated as CASSPDEEETQYF.

This clone was recorded only once. The V and J genes are TRBV15 and TRBJ1-3; D possibly corresponds to TRBD1 (5 bases). Germline CDR1 is LNHNV and CDR2 is YYDKDF (reference sequence). The V end lost 0 bases, the J end lost 4 bases, and 10 bases lay between the germline ends. The CDR3 runs to 15 residues. The CDR3 spells CATSRDRAKGNTIYF. CDR3 bases: TGTGCCACCAGCAGAGACAGGGCTAAGGGAAACACCATATATTTT.

This clone was counted once. CDR3 nucleotide sequence: TGTGCCATCAGTGTAGGTTCGGGCTACTATGGCTACACCTTC. Protein sequence: CAISVGSGYYGYTF. The chain uses TRBV10-3 and TRBJ1-2; D gene unclear. The length of the CDR3 is 14 residues. From germline, CDR1 is ENHRY and CDR2 SYGVKD. V lost 4 bases, J lost 3 bases, and 12 bases lay in between.

The chain joins TRBV29-1 to TRBJ2-7; D uncertain. CDR3 length: 15 amino acids. Germline V CDR1 and CDR2: SQVTM, ANQGSEA. With 2 bases removed from V and 0 bases from J, the gap between germline ends came to 14 bases. The CDR3 protein is CSVELGSSFSYEQYF. CDR3 bases: TGCAGCGTTGAACTCGGCAGCTCATTCTCCTACGAGCAGTACTTC.

This chain joins TRBV27 and TRBJ2-5; 8 bases map to TRBD1. The germline V gene encodes CDR1 MNHEY and CDR2 SMNVEV (reference sequence). Trimming removed 3 bases from V and 3 bases from J; junction bases left unmatched: 9. The CDR3 length is 16 residues. The CDR3 loop is CASSFAGQGPEETQYF. The CDR3 nucleotides are TGTGCCAGCAGTTTTGCAGGACAGGGCCCCGAAGAGACCCAGTACTTC.

A remark on this clone: Other DNA sequences in the sample encode the same CDR3. CDR3 nucleotide sequence: TGCGCCAGCAGCTTGGAGGGGGGGCTGAACGAGCAGTACTTC. It translates to CASSLEGGLNEQYF. The chain uses TRBV5-1 and TRBJ2-7; D possibly corresponds to TRBD2 (7 bases). Germline lookup yields CDR1 SGHRS and CDR2 YFSETQ. The CDR3 runs 14 residues. The V gene lost 0 bases and the J gene lost 5 bases, with 12 bases spanning the gap.

This chain joins TRBV2 and TRBJ1-1; unclear D gene. The CDR3 covers 13 residues. CDR1 and CDR2 (germline): SNHLY, FYNNEI. V dropped 6 bases and J dropped 4 bases, with 12 bases sitting between them. CDR3 nucleotide sequence: TGTGCCAGCAGCCCCGGGGAGGGCACTGAAGCTTTCTTT. Its protein product is CASSPGEGTEAFF.

The chain uses TRBV28 and TRBJ2-7, with D possibly called TRBD1 or TRBD2 (5 bases each). The V gene's germline CDR1 is MDHEN and CDR2 SYDVKM. CDR3 length: 14 amino acids. V was clipped by 2 bases and J by 2 bases, with 10 bases between them. CDR3 sequence (DNA): TGTGCCAGCAGTTTAGCAGGGACCCCCTACGAGCAGTACTTC. Translated: CASSLAGTPYEQYF. The whole variable domain, filled in from reference TRBV28 and TRBJ2-7, reads DVKVTQSSRYLVKRTGEKVFLECVQDMDHENMFWYRQDPGLGLRLIYFSYDVKMKEKGDIPEGYSVSREKKERFSLILESASTNQTSMYLCASSLAGTPYEQYFGPGTRLTVT.

The CDR3 loop is CASSFFRNSYEQYF. CDR3 DNA sequence: TGTGCCAGCAGTTTCTTTCGTAACTCCTACGAGCAGTACTTC. This rearrangement joins TRBV28 to TRBJ2-7; D gene uncertain. CDR1 and CDR2 (germline): MDHEN, SYDVKM. CDR3 length: 14 amino acids. The V gene lost 3 bases and the J gene lost 0 bases, with 9 bases spanning the gap. The full variable domain, its missing parts supplied by reference TRBV28 and TRBJ2-7, is DVKVTQSSRYLVKRTGEKVFLECVQDMDHENMFWYRQDPGLGLRLIYFSYDVKMKEKGDIPEGYSVSREKKERFSLILESASTNQTSMYLCASSFFRNSYEQYFGPGTRLTVT.

The chain uses TRBV5-1 and TRBJ2-2; no reliable D call. The germline V and J ends were trimmed by 4 bases and 1 base, with 17 bases remaining between them. This CDR3 comprises 17 residues. In germline, CDR1 is SGHRS, CDR2 YFSETQ. The CDR3 DNA is TGCGCCAGCAGCCGGAATCCCGAGGCCGGGAACACCGGGGAGCTGTTTTTT. Translation: CASSRNPEAGNTGELFF.

The table lists this clone with a count of one. The rearrangement joins TRBV7-9 to TRBJ2-2; D ambiguous. Germline CDR1 reads SEHNR; CDR2 reads FQNEAQ (reference sequence). V lost 2 bases, J lost 5 bases, and 3 bases lay in between. The CDR3 runs 12 residues. The CDR3 region is CASSLKTGELFF. The CDR3 DNA is TGTGCCAGCAGCTTAAAAACCGGGGAGCTGTTTTTT. The full variable domain, rest sourced from reference TRBV7-9 and TRBJ2-2, is DTGVSQNPRHKITKRGQNVTFRCDPISEHNRLYWYRQTLGQGPEFLTYFQNEAQLEKSRLLSDRFSAERPKGSFSTLEIQRTEQGDSAMYLCASSLKTGELFFGEGSRLTVL.

This rearrangement joins TRBV7-9 to TRBJ1-2; D gene unclear. The CDR3 covers 16 residues. Germline CDR1 reads SEHNR; CDR2 reads FQNEAQ (reference sequence). The V gene lost 1 base and the J gene lost 4 bases, with 16 bases spanning the gap. The CDR3 DNA is TGTGCCAGCAGCTTAGGTTCCCGATTAGGTCCCTATGGCTACACCTTC. This codes for CASSLGSRLGPYGYTF.

The genes are TRBV9 and TRBJ2-3; the D is unclear. V was pared by 3 bases and J by 8 bases, with 13 bases between. This CDR3 spans 13 amino acids. Germline-derived CDR1 and CDR2 are SGDLS and YYNGEE. Here the CDR3 DNA reads TGTGCCAGCAGCGGTCGTCTCACGGGTACGCAGTATTTT. Translation: CASSGRLTGTQYF.

This chain connects TRBV29-1 to TRBJ2-7; 11 nucleotides line up with TRBD1. This CDR3 is 14 amino acids long. Germline loops: CDR1 SQVTM, CDR2 ANQGSEA. The ends lost 6 bases at V and 3 bases at J; junction bases unmatched: 7. The CDR3 nucleotides read TGCAGCGTGAGGCCGGGACAGGGGGTCTACGAGCAGTACTTC. Amino acids: CSVRPGQGVYEQYF.

This chain joins TRBV6-1 and TRBJ1-1; the D gene is possibly TRBD1 (6 bases). Trimming removed 5 bases from V and 2 bases from J, with 12 bases in between. Germline CDR1 reads MNHNS; CDR2 reads SASEGT. This CDR3 region has 14 residues. The CDR3 sequence is CASSPGQSNTEAFF. Here the CDR3 DNA reads TGTGCCAGCAGTCCCGGACAGTCAAACACTGAAGCTTTCTTT.

The chain joins TRBV4-1 to TRBJ2-1; no firm D call. The CDR3 covers 16 residues. V lost 1 base and J 0 bases, leaving 10 bases between the germline ends. Germline V gene sequence: CDR1 MGHRA, CDR2 YSYEKL. The CDR3 DNA follows: TGCGCCAGCAGCCAAGTTTGGCGGAGCTCCTACAATGAGCAGTTCTTC. Translating it yields CASSQVWRSSYNEQFF.